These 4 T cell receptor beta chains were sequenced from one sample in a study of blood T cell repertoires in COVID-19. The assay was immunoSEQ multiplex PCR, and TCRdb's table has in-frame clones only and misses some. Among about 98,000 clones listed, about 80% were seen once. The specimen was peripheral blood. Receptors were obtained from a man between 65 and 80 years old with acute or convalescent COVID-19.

CDR3 bases: TGTGCCAGCAACTCTAGAGGGGACAGGGATGAAAAACTGTTTTTT. Translated: CASNSRGDRDEKLFF. The chain combines TRBV9 with TRBJ1-4, with 9 positions matching TRBD1. CDR1 is SGDLS and CDR2 is YYNGEE in the germline V gene. V was clipped by 6 bases and J by 6 bases; unmatched bases: 9. The CDR3 has 15 amino acids.

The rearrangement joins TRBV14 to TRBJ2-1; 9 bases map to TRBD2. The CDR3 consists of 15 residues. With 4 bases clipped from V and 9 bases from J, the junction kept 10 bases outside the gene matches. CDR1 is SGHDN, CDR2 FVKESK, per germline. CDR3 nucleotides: TGTGCCAGCAGCCCCGGCGCTAGCGGGACCCTTGAGCAGTTCTTC. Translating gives CASSPGASGTLEQFF.

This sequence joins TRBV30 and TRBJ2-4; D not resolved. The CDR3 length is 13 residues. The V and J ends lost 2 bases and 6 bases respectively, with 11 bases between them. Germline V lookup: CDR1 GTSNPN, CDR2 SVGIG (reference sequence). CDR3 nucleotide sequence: TGTGCCTGGAGTAAAGGCAGGCTAAACATTCAGTACTTC. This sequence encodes CAWSKGRLNIQYF.

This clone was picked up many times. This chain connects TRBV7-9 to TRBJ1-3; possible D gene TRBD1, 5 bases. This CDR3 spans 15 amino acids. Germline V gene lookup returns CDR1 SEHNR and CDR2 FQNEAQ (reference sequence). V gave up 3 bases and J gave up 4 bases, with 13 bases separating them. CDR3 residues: CASSLGHSWGNTIYF. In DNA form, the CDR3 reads TGTGCCAGCAGCTTGGGGCACAGTTGGGGAAACACCATATATTTT. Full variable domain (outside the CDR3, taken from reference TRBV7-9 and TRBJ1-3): DTGVSQNPRHKITKRGQNVTFRCDPISEHNRLYWYRQTLGQGPEFLTYFQNEAQLEKSRLLSDRFSAERPKGSFSTLEIQRTEQGDSAMYLCASSLGHSWGNTIYFGEGSWLTVV.